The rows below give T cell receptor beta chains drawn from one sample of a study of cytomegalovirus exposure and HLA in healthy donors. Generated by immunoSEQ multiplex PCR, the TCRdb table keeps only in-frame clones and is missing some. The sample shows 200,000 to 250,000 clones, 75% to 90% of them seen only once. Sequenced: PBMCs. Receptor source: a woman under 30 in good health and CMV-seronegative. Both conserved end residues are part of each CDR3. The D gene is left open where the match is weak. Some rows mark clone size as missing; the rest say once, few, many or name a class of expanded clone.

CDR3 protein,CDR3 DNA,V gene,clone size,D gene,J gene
CSVSPPGQETQYF,TGCAGCGTTTCCCCCCCGGGCCAAGAGACCCAGTACTTC,TRBV29-1,-,-,TRBJ2-5
CASSTGQTNTEAFF,TGTGCCAGCAGTACCGGACAGACAAACACTGAAGCTTTCTTT,TRBV27,-,-,TRBJ1-1
CASTRDRGPDTQYF,TGTGCCAGCACCAGGGACAGGGGACCAGATACGCAGTATTTT,TRBV2,-,TRBD1,TRBJ2-3
CASSEGQSSYGYTF,TGTGCCAGCAGTGAAGGGCAGTCGTCCTATGGCTACACCTTC,TRBV2,-,-,TRBJ1-2
CASSLGQAPQETQYF,TGCGCCAGCAGCTTAGGACAGGCCCCCCAAGAGACCCAGTACTTC,TRBV5-1,-,TRBD1,TRBJ2-5
CASRGGGGNSYNEQFF,TGCGCCAGCAGGGGCGGCGGGGGTAACTCCTACAATGAGCAGTTCTTC,TRBV5-1,-,TRBD2,TRBJ2-1
CASSVLQGAQNSEQYF,TGCGCCAGCAGTGTCCTACAGGGGGCTCAAAACTCCGAGCAGTACTTC,TRBV10-2,-,TRBD1,TRBJ2-7
CSVEPPPTDTQYF,TGCAGCGTTGAGCCCCCGCCGACAGATACGCAGTATTTT,TRBV29-1,-,-,TRBJ2-3
CASSFGQGHNSPLHF,TGTGCCAGCAGCTTTGGACAGGGACATAATTCACCCCTCCACTTT,TRBV14,-,TRBD1,TRBJ1-6
CASSYSRGKGEKLFF,TGTGCCAGCAGTTACTCGAGGGGAAAGGGTGAAAAACTGTTTTTT,TRBV6-5,-,-,TRBJ1-4
CASSQGIRAGLQETQYF,TGTGCCAGCAGCCAAGGAATTCGGGCAGGACTCCAAGAGACCCAGTACTTC,TRBV14,-,-,TRBJ2-5
CASSQDPSGGPGEQFF,TGTGCCAGCAGCCAAGATCCAAGCGGGGGGCCCGGTGAGCAGTTCTTC,TRBV4-2,few,TRBD2,TRBJ2-1
CASSDHQPQHF,TGTGCCAGCAGTGACCATCAGCCCCAGCATTTT,TRBV6-1,-,-,TRBJ1-5
CAWRRETYEQYF,TGTGCCTGGAGGCGGGAGACCTACGAGCAGTACTTC,TRBV30,-,TRBD2,TRBJ2-7
CASSLGGGTKNIQYF,TGCGCCAGCAGCTTGGGGGGTGGGACCAAAAACATTCAGTACTTC,TRBV5-1,-,-,TRBJ2-4
CASSFTGGYTGELFF,TGTGCCAGCAGTTTTACAGGGGGCTACACCGGGGAGCTGTTTTTT,TRBV27,-,TRBD1,TRBJ2-2
CATRGHLYEQYF,TGTGCCACCCGGGGACACCTCTACGAGCAGTACTTC,TRBV6-1,-,-,TRBJ2-7
CASSQGGSYEQYF,TGTGCCAGCAGCCAAGGGGGTTCCTACGAGCAGTACTTC,TRBV4-2,-,-,TRBJ2-7
CASTLGTGNYEQYF,TGTGCCAGCACCCTCGGGACAGGGAACTACGAGCAGTACTTC,TRBV6-1,-,TRBD1,TRBJ2-7
CASSYGTPQPQHF,TGTGCCAGCAGTTACGGGACACCTCAGCCCCAGCATTTT,TRBV2,few,-,TRBJ1-5
CASSPARGTEAFF,TGTGCCAGCAGCCCCGCTAGGGGCACTGAAGCTTTCTTT,TRBV11-2,-,-,TRBJ1-1
CASSLMNTEAFF,TGTGCCAGCAGCTTGATGAACACTGAAGCTTTCTTT,TRBV5-5,few,-,TRBJ1-1